In this sample, the clone carrying this T cell receptor (beta chain) turned up a few times. The antigen is unknown. CD4+ and CD8+ T cells were sorted from PBMCs stained for CD3, CD4 and CD8. The sample originates from a study of CD8+ T cells in alopecia areata. About the study: Twice a day, 5 to 10 mg of oral tofacitinib was administered to treated patients.

The CDR3 runs to 11 residues. V shed 8 bases and J shed 3 bases, with 11 bases lying between them. Germline V gene lookup returns CDR1 SQVTM and CDR2 ANQGSEA. cDNA reverse transcribed from extracted RNA served as the sequencing template. Here immunoSEQ multiplex PCR was the method, and the copy in TCRdb shows in-frame clones only, minus some. The table lists about 120,000 clones, about 50% of them singletons. Whole-study results and caveats: Against the mouse data, patients shared TCRs less clearly, possibly for HLA reasons.

The sequence was collected from a human donor with alopecia areata. The V and J genes are TRBV29-1 and TRBJ2-7, with D maybe TRBD1 (5 bases). The sequences come from CD8+ T cells sorted from blood, collected at week 0. The DNA of the CDR3 is TGCAGCTTCTTCGACAGCTACGAGCAGTACTTC. Protein sequence: CSFFDSYEQYF.